The T cell receptor beta chain under discussion was sequenced for a study of response to subunit inactivated influenza vaccine. With respect to this clonotype: Its specificity is not known.

TCRdb ran MiXCR on the RT-PCR reads and lists one entry per CDR3 protein. Among 550,000 to 800,000 distinct CDR3 sequences listed, around a sixth were seen once. The germline CDR1 and CDR2 sequences are SGHVS and FQNEAQ. V dropped 1 base and J dropped 5; count of bases not matched to a gene: 15. The length of the CDR3 is 19 residues. Whole-study results and caveats: Authors suggested that a seasonal influenza vaccination recruits few new T cells each time.

Specimen: PBMCs from blood, collected less than 13 days after vaccination. The TCR was taken from a man aged 45 to 65 who received an inactivated influenza vaccine. V usage is TRBV7-8 and J usage is TRBJ2-5, with 11 bases matching TRBD2. This CDR3 is CASSLERSPLAGGKETQYF. In DNA form, the CDR3 reads TGTGCCAGCAGCTTAGAACGAAGTCCTCTAGCGGGAGGAAAGGAGACCCAGTACTTC.